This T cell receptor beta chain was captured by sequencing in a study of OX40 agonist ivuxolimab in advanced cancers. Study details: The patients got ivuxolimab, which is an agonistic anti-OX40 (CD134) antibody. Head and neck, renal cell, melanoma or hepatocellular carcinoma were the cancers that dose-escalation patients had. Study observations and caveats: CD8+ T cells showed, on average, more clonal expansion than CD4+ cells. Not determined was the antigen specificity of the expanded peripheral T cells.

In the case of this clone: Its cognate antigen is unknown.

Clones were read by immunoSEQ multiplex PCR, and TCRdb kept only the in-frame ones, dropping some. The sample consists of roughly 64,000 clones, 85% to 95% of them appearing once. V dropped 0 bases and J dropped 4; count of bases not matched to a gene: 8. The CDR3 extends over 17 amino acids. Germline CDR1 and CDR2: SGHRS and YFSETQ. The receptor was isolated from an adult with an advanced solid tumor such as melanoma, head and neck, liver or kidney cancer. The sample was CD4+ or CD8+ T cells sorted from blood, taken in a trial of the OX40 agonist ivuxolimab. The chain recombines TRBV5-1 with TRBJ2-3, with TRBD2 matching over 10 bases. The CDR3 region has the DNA TGCGCCAGCAGCTTGGGGATTGTTAGCGGGAGGTCAGATACGCAGTATTTT. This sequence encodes CASSLGIVSGRSDTQYF.